This T cell receptor (beta chain) is from a study of OX40 agonist ivuxolimab in advanced cancers. Here immunoSEQ multiplex PCR was the method, and the copy in TCRdb shows in-frame clones only, minus some. The repertoire holds 11,000 to 15,000 clones, with about 77% as singletons. This CDR3 is built from 17 residues. Looked up from germline, CDR1 is MDHEN and CDR2 is SYDVKM. V lost 2 bases, J lost 7 bases, and 16 bases stayed unmatched. This clonotype was obtained from an adult with an advanced solid tumor such as melanoma, head and neck, liver or kidney cancer. This sequence joins TRBV28 and TRBJ1-1; TRBD1 agrees at 7 bases. The source material was CD4+ or CD8+ T cells sorted from blood, sampled in a trial of the OX40 agonist ivuxolimab. The CDR3 DNA follows: TGTGCCAGCAGTTTAAGCGGCCGACAGGGCAAAACGGGTGAAGCTTTCTTT. Translation gives CASSLSGRQGKTGEAFF.